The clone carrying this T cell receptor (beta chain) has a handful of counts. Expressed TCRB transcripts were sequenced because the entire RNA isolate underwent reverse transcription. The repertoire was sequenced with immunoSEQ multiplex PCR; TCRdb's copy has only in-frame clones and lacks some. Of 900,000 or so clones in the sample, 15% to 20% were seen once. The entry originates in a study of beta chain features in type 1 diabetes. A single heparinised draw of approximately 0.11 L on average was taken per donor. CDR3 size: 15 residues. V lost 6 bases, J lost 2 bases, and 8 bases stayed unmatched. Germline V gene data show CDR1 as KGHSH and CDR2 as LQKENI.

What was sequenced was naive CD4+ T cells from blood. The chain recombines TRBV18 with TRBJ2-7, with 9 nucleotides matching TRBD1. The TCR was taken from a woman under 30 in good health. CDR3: CASSLGQGDTYEQYF. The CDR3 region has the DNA TGTGCCAGCTCTCTGGGACAGGGAGACACCTACGAGCAGTACTTC.